This passage covers 8 T cell receptor beta chains from one sample sequenced in a study of cytomegalovirus exposure and HLA in healthy donors. The PCR was carried out with 60 Vbeta primers and 13 Jbeta primers. Clones were sequenced by immunoSEQ multiplex PCR, and TCRdb holds only the in-frame ones, with some missing. The data contain 110,000 or so clones, roughly 72% of them seen just once; the ten biggest clones take up 4% to 5%. Sequences were obtained from PBMCs. The receptors derive from a woman aged 40-49 years in good health and CMV-seropositive.

The chain employs TRBV19 and TRBJ1-5, with 8 bases that match TRBD1. This CDR3 has 13 amino acids. From germline, CDR1 is LNHDA and CDR2 SQIVND (reference sequence). V shed 4 bases and J 5 bases; nucleotides not matched to a gene: 1. Written as DNA, the CDR3 is TGTGCCAGTAGTACACAGGGGGATCAGCCCCAGCATTTT. This codes for CASSTQGDQPQHF.

The genes are TRBV19 and TRBJ2-3; no reliable D call. Germline V gives CDR1 LNHDA, CDR2 SQIVND (reference sequence). This CDR3 spans 15 amino acids. V shed 7 bases and J shed 1 base, with 15 bases lying between them. The CDR3 DNA is TGTGCCAGTATCGACCGGAGCTGGGGCACAGATACGCAGTATTTT. Residues: CASIDRSWGTDTQYF.

The chain uses TRBV6-6 and TRBJ1-1; TRBD1 might be the D (5 bases). The V gene lost 5 bases and the J gene lost 2 bases, with 9 bases spanning the gap. Per the germline V gene, CDR1 is MNHNY and CDR2 is SVGAGI (reference sequence). This CDR3 is 13 amino acids long. CDR3 residues: CASSRGGNTEAFF. CDR3 DNA sequence: TGTGCCAGCAGTAGGGGAGGCAACACTGAAGCTTTCTTT.

This chain joins TRBV9 and TRBJ1-2; TRBD1 aligns across 8 bases. There are 15 residues in the CDR3. The germline V gene has CDR1 SGDLS and CDR2 YYNGEE. V dropped 4 bases and J dropped 0; count of bases not matched to a gene: 5. This chain's CDR3 is CASSKTGVPNYGYTF. The CDR3 DNA reads TGTGCCAGCAGCAAGACAGGGGTCCCTAACTATGGCTACACCTTC.

The chain carries TRBV7-9 and TRBJ2-1, with a possible D match to TRBD2 (6 bases). The V and J ends lost 5 bases and 6 bases respectively, with 20 bases between them. This CDR3 spans 16 amino acids. Germline V gives CDR1 SEHNR, CDR2 FQNEAQ (reference sequence). CDR3 sequence (DNA): TGTGCCAGCAGCCCAGTGAGTGGAGGGCCCCTCAATGAGCAGTTCTTC. This gives the protein CASSPVSGGPLNEQFF.

This clone was recorded a few times. The chain recombines TRBV29-1 with TRBJ2-7, with 10 bases matching TRBD2. V shed 7 bases and J 0 bases; nucleotides not matched to a gene: 6. The CDR3 extends over 14 amino acids. The germline V gene has CDR1 SQVTM and CDR2 ANQGSEA. Here the CDR3 reads CSGASGSPSYEQYF. The DNA for the CDR3 is TGCAGCGGTGCTAGCGGGAGTCCCTCCTACGAGCAGTACTTC.

V gene TRBV7-8 combines with J gene TRBJ1-2; 8 bases align to TRBD1. The CDR3 runs to 16 residues. After removal of 1 base from V and 3 bases from J, the junction contained 7 bases not matched to a gene. The germline V gene has CDR1 SGHVS and CDR2 FQNEAQ. In DNA form, the CDR3 reads TGTGCCAGCAGCTTAGATGGCAGGGGGCGCGACTATGGCTACACCTTC. Translated, it gives CASSLDGRGRDYGYTF.

The gene calls are TRBV11-1 and TRBJ1-1; D might be TRBD1 (5 bases). With 5 bases removed from V and 0 bases from J, the gap between germline ends came to 19 bases. In germline, CDR1 is SGHAT, CDR2 FQDESV (reference sequence). This CDR3 region has 17 residues. CDR3 residues: CASSPAWGGNLNTEAFF. The CDR3 nucleotides read TGTGCCAGCAGCCCTGCCTGGGGGGGTAACTTGAACACTGAAGCTTTCTTT. The variable domain in full, with the rest retrieved from reference TRBV11-1 and TRBJ1-1, is EAEVAQSPRYKITEKSQAVAFWCDPISGHATLYWYRQILGQGPELLVQFQDESVVDDSQLPKDRFSAERLKGVDSTLKIQPAELGDSAMYLCASSPAWGGNLNTEAFFGQGTRLTVV.